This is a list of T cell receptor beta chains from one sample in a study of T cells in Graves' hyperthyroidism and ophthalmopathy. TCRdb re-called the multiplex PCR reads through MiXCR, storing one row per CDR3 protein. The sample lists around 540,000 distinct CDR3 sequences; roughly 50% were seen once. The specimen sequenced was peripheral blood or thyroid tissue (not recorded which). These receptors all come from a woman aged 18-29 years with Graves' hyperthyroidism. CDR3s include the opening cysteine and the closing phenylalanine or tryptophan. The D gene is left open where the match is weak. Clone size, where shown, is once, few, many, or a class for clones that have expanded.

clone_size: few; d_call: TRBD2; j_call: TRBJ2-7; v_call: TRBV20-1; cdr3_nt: TGCAGTGTCTCGGGTCGGGAGGCCTCCTACGAGCAGTACTTC; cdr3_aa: CSVSGREASYEQYF
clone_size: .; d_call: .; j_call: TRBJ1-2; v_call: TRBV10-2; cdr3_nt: TGTGCCACCCTGAACTATGGCTACACCTTC; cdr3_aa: CATLNYGYTF
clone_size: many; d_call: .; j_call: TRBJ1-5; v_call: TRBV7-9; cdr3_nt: TGTGCCAGCAGCTTAGGGGCGGGACGGATCAATCAGCCCCAGCATTTT; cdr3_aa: CASSLGAGRINQPQHF
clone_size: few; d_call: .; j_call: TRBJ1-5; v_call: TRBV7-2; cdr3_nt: TGTGCCAGCAGCTTAGGACGGGATATCAATCAGCCCCAGCATTTT; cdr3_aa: CASSLGRDINQPQHF
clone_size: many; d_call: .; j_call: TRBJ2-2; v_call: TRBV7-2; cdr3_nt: TGTGCCAGCAGCTTTTATCACACCGGGGAGCTGTTTTTT; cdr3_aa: CASSFYHTGELFF
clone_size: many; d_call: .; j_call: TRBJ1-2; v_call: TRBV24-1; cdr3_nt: TGTGCCACCAGTGATTTGCTACGGGGCTATGGCTACACCTTC; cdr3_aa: CATSDLLRGYGYTF
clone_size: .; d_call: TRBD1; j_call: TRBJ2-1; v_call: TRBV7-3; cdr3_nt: TGTGCCAGCAGCCAAGGGACAGGGGCGGGTGAGCAGTTCTTC; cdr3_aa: CASSQGTGAGEQFF
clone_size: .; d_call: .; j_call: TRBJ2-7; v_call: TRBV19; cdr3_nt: TGTGCCAGTAGTATGGCAGGGGACTCCTCCTACGAGCAGTACTTC; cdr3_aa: CASSMAGDSSYEQYF
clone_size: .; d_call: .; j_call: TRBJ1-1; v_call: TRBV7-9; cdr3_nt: TGTGCCAGCAGCAAAACCCGGGGGGCCAAAGCTTTCTTT; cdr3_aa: CASSKTRGAKAFF
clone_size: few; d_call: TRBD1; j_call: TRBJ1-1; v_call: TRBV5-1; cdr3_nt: TGCGCCAGCAGCTTGGTGGGACAGAGTACTGAAGCTTTCTTT; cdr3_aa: CASSLVGQSTEAFF
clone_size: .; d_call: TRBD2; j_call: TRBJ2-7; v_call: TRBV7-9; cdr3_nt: TGTGCCAGCAGCTTAGCTAGCGGGAGGGACTACGAGCAGTACTTC; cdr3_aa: CASSLASGRDYEQYF
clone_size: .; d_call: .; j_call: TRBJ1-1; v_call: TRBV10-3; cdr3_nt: TGTGCCATCAGTGAAAACACCGAAGCTTTCTTT; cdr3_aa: CAISENTEAFF
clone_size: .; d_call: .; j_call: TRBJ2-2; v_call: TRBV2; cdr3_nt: TGTGCCAGCAGTGAACCCATTGGATGG; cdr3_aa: CASSEPIGW
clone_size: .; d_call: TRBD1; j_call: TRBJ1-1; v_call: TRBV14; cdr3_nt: TGTGCCAGCAGCCTTGTAGGGCAGGGGGAAACTGAAGCTTTCTTT; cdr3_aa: CASSLVGQGETEAFF
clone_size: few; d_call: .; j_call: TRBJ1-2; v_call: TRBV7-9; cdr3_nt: TGTGCCAGCAGCCCAAGCCGGGAAATCAACACTAACTATGGCTACACCTTC; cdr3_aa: CASSPSREINTNYGYTF
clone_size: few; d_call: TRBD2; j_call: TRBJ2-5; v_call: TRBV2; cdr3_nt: TGTGCCAGCAGATCCCTAGCGGGAGTCGGGGAGACCCAGTACTTC; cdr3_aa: CASRSLAGVGETQYF
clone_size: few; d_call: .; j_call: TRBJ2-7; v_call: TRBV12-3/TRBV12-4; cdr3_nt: TGTGCCAGCAGTTTGGTAGTGGAAAACGAGCAGTACTTC; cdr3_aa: CASSLVVENEQYF
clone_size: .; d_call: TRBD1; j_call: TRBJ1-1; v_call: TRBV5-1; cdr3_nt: TGCGCCAGCATCTTCACGACAGGGAGCACTGAAGCTTTCTTT; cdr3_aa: CASIFTTGSTEAFF
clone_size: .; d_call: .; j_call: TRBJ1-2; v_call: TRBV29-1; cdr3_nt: TGCAGCGTTGAAGATCCCGGGGTGGGCTATGGCTACACCTTC; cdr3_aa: CSVEDPGVGYGYTF
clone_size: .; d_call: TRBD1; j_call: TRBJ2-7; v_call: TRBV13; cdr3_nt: TGTGCCAGCAGCTTAGCAGGGACAGGGCCAGCCTACGAGCAGTACTTC; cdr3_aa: CASSLAGTGPAYEQYF
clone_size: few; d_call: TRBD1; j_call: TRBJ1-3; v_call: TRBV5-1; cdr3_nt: TGCGCCAGCAGCCCAGCGGGACAGATCGGAAACACCATATATTTT; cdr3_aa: CASSPAGQIGNTIYF
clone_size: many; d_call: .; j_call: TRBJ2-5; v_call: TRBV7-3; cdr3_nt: TGTGCCAGCAGCCAGGGGTTTGCGGAGACCCAGTACTTC; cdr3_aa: CASSQGFAETQYF
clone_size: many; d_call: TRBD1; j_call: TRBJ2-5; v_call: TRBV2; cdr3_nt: TGTGCCAGCAGTGATGACAGGGTTTCGCAAGAGACCCAGTACTTC; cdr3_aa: CASSDDRVSQETQYF
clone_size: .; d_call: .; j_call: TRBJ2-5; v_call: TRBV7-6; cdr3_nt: TGTGCCAGCAGTCGTCCGGGGGCAGGGGAGACCCAGTACTTC; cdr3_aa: CASSRPGAGETQYF
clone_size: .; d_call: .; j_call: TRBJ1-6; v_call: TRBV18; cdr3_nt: TGTGCCAGCTCGGCGGACTGGACCAATTCACCCCTCCACTTT; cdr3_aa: CASSADWTNSPLHF
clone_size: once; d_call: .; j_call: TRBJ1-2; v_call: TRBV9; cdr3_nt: TGTGCCAGCAGCCGAGGCAGGGATTTTTATGGCTACACCTTC; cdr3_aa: CASSRGRDFYGYTF
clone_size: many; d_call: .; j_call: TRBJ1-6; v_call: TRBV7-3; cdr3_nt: TGTGCCAGCAGCGCCCAGGGGTTGTATTCACCCCTCCACTTT; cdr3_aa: CASSAQGLYSPLHF
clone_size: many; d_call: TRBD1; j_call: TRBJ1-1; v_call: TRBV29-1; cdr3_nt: TGCAGCGTTGTAGGGGGCGGGACAGCAAACACTGAAGCTTTCTTT; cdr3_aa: CSVVGGGTANTEAFF
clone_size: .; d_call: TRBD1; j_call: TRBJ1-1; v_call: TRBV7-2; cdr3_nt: TGTGCCAGCAGCTTTAGCACAAGGGGGCACACTGAAGCTTTCTTT; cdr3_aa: CASSFSTRGHTEAFF
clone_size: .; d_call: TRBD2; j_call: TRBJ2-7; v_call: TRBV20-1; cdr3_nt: TGCAGTGCTAGATGGCTAGCGGGAGTCCTTCCTAATCAGCAGTACTTC; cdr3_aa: CSARWLAGVLPNQQYF
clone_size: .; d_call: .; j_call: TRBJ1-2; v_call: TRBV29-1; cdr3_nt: TGCAGTTTAGGGTCGTTACCCTATGGCTACACCTTC; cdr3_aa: CSLGSLPYGYTF
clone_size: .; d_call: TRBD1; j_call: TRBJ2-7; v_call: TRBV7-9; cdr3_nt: TGTGCCAGCAGTACAGGGGGCGCGGGACAGTCCTACGAGCAGTACTTC; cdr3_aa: CASSTGGAGQSYEQYF